This T cell receptor (beta chain) was profiled in a study of identical twins. Overall study results and limits: Models underestimated TCR alpha sharing (out-of-frame) in monozygotic twins.

Template switching introduced a universal primer site, and the cDNA bore unique molecular identifiers. MiXCR was run by TCRdb on the 5' RACE reads, yielding one entry per CDR3 protein. This table holds a few hundred thousand distinct CDR3 sequences, around 8.3% found once. This clonotype came up many times. Antigen unknown. The ends were cut back, 5 bases at V and 3 bases at J, with 11 bases in the middle. The CDR3 consists of 13 residues. Germline CDR1 reads MNHEY; CDR2 reads SMNVEV (reference sequence). No donor was unhealthy or non-Caucasian. These data also formed part of another study, on yellow fever vaccine responses in identical twins. That source notes: Twins' vaccine T cell responses reportedly seemed partly convergent and partly personalized.

This TCR was recovered from a woman under 30 in good health. V is TRBV27 and J is TRBJ2-7; no clear D. Specimen: CD8+ T cells sorted from blood. The CDR3 spells CASSPRKVYEQYF. The DNA of the CDR3 is TGTGCCAGCAGTCCTCGGAAGGTCTACGAGCAGTACTTC.